Listed here are 15 T cell receptor beta chains from one sample, sequenced in a study of shared clonotypes between healthy human individuals. The assay was immunoSEQ multiplex PCR, and TCRdb's table has in-frame clones only and misses some. The table has 550,000 to 700,000 clones, around four fifths seen once. The sequencing sample was made of memory CD4+ T cells sorted from blood. The sample's subset: CD45RA-negative fraction. The receptors here all came from a woman between 25 and 40 years old in good health.

This sequence joins TRBV15 and TRBJ2-1, with 7 bases identical to TRBD1. This CDR3 spans 14 amino acids. Germline assignment: CDR1 LNHNV and CDR2 YYDKDF (reference sequence). The V gene end was trimmed by 3 bases and the J gene end by 7 bases; junction bases not matched to a gene: 6. CDR3 region: CATSSDRVRNEQFF. CDR3 DNA: TGTGCCACCAGCAGCGACAGGGTAAGAAATGAGCAGTTCTTC.

This rearrangement joins TRBV28 to TRBJ2-7, with D possibly matching TRBD2 (6 bases). Germline V gene lookup returns CDR1 MDHEN and CDR2 SYDVKM. The CDR3 consists of 14 residues. The germline V and J ends were trimmed by 4 bases and 4 bases, with 14 bases remaining between them. CDR3 nucleotide sequence: TGTGCCAGCAGTTCGTTCGGGGGTTTGTACGAGCAGTACTTC. It is translated as CASSSFGGLYEQYF.

V gene TRBV11-2 combines with J gene TRBJ2-7; D may correspond to TRBD1 or TRBD2 (5 bases each). The V end was cut by 4 bases, the J end by 2 bases, with 12 bases between. The length of the CDR3 is 14 residues. Germline CDR1 reads SGHAT; CDR2 reads FQNNGV. CDR3 protein: CASSYRDGTYEQYF. The CDR3 DNA reads TGTGCCAGCAGCTACCGGGACGGAACCTACGAGCAGTACTTC.

The chain recombines TRBV21-1 with TRBJ2-7. TRBV21-1 is a pseudogene segment. The CDR3 consists of 14 residues. The CDR3 sequence: CASSKVKGTYEQYF. The CDR3 region has the DNA TGTGCCAGCAGCAAAGTGAAGGGTACCTACGAGCAGTACTTC.

V usage is TRBV28 and J usage is TRBJ1-1; D is unclear. The CDR3 length is 15 residues. CDR1 is MDHEN and CDR2 is SYDVKM in the germline V gene. V was cut by 10 bases and J by 2 bases, with 20 bases left in between. The CDR3 reads CATQLPAPRNTEAFF. In DNA, the CDR3 is TGTGCCACACAACTCCCAGCTCCGCGCAACACTGAAGCTTTCTTT.

The chain has TRBV6-4 and TRBJ2-2; either TRBD1 or TRBD2 may supply D (5 bases each). The V gene's germline CDR1 is MRHNA and CDR2 SNTAGT. The CDR3 runs 16 residues. Trimming pared 4 bases from V and 2 bases from J, leaving 14 bases between. Here the CDR3 reads CASSARAGLNTGELFF. Written as DNA, the CDR3 is TGTGCCAGCAGTGCCAGGGCGGGCCTAAACACCGGGGAGCTGTTTTTT.

The chain uses TRBV5-1 and TRBJ2-2, with 12 bases aligning to TRBD2. The CDR3 consists of 18 residues. J lost 6 bases, V lost 2 bases, and 11 bases had no gene match. Germline CDR1 and CDR2: SGHRS and YFSETQ. CDR3 in DNA: TGCGCCAGCAGCTTTGACGGGACTAGCGGGCTTAGGGCCGGGGAGCTGTTTTTT. Residues: CASSFDGTSGLRAGELFF.

The V gene is TRBV2, the J gene TRBJ2-5; perhaps TRBD2 as D (6 bases). The CDR3 has 14 residues. Germline CDR1 is SNHLY and CDR2 is FYNNEI. Deletions cut 8 bases from V and 5 bases from J, with 18 bases between. The CDR3 sequence: CASGDGAGRETQYF. The CDR3 DNA reads TGTGCCAGCGGAGATGGGGCAGGGAGGGAGACCCAGTACTTC.

The CDR3 region is CASNTREVYQPQHF. DNA for the CDR3: TGTGCCAGCAACACCAGGGAGGTGTATCAGCCCCAGCATTTT. V usage is TRBV6-4 and J usage is TRBJ1-5, with a tentative D call TRBD1 (5 bases). Germline lookup yields CDR1 MRHNA and CDR2 SNTAGT. Deletions cut 7 bases from V and 5 bases from J, with 15 bases between. The CDR3 extends over 14 amino acids.

J is TRBJ1-1 and V is TRBV18, with TRBD1 matching over 9 bases. CDR1 and CDR2 (germline): KGHSH, LQKENI. The V and J ends lost 4 bases and 4 bases, in that order; junction bases with no gene match: 7. The length of the CDR3 is 15 residues. For the CDR3, the DNA is TGTGCCAGCTCACAACCGGGACAGGGTGGCACTGAAGCTTTCTTT. Amino acids: CASSQPGQGGTEAFF.

This chain links TRBV4-1 with TRBJ1-3; perhaps TRBD1 as D (6 bases). The CDR3 is made up of 18 amino acids. Trimming took 1 base from V and 4 from J, leaving 20 bases between them. Germline CDR1 MGHRA, CDR2 YSYEKL. CDR3 in amino acids: CASSQGGAVGSRGNTIYF. The CDR3 DNA follows: TGCGCCAGCAGCCAAGGGGGGGCAGTGGGTTCCCGAGGAAACACCATATATTTT.

This clone was detected only a few times. Other DNA sequences from this sample encode an identical CDR3 as well. V is TRBV5-1 and J is TRBJ2-7; 7 nucleotides agree with TRBD1. Germline-derived CDR1 and CDR2 are SGHRS and YFSETQ. V shed 0 bases and J 2 bases; nucleotides not matched to a gene: 5. The length of the CDR3 is 15 residues. CDR3 coding DNA: TGCGCCAGCAGCTTGGGGCCAGGGGGTACCTACGAGCAGTACTTC. As protein: CASSLGPGGTYEQYF.

The rearrangement joins TRBV5-1 to TRBJ2-1, with TRBD2 matching 12 bases. The CDR3 runs to 15 residues. Germline CDR1 and CDR2: SGHRS and YFSETQ. After removal of 5 bases from V and 8 bases from J, the junction contained 8 bases not matched to a gene. The CDR3 here is CASRQTSGSRDEQFF. The CDR3 coding sequence is TGCGCCAGCAGGCAGACTAGCGGGAGTCGGGATGAGCAGTTCTTC.

This clone was detected many times. This rearrangement joins TRBV7-6 to TRBJ1-1; 7 bases line up with TRBD1. After removal of 2 bases from V and 1 base from J, the junction contained 13 bases not matched to a gene. There are 18 residues in the CDR3. Germline CDR1 reads SGHVS; CDR2 reads FNYEAQ. In nucleotides, the CDR3 is TGTGCCAGCAGCTTATTGAAGGGTAGGGGGCGAGGGAACACTGAAGCTTTCTTT. Protein product: CASSLLKGRGRGNTEAFF.

Details on this clone: Other DNA sequences in the same sample also yield this CDR3. The V call is TRBV19, the J call TRBJ2-7; 8 nucleotides agree with TRBD2. The J segment lost 1 base and the V segment lost 5 bases, leaving 4 bases of the junction unmatched. Germline CDR1 and CDR2: LNHDA and SQIVND (reference sequence). The length of the CDR3 is 14 residues. CDR3 sequence: CASSSGLASYEQYF. The CDR3 region has the DNA TGTGCCAGTAGTTCCGGACTAGCTTCCTACGAGCAGTACTTC.